This is a list of T cell receptor beta chains from one sample in a study of blood T cell repertoires in COVID-19. Measured with immunoSEQ multiplex PCR; TCRdb has only the in-frame clones, and not every one. The table shows a few hundred thousand clones, with approximately 85% occurring only once. The specimen was peripheral blood. These receptors came from a woman between 50 and 59 years old with acute or convalescent COVID-19. Each CDR3 is given with its conserved first and last residue. A D gene is named only where the DNA matches it firmly. Clone size is shown for a subset of rows, as once, few, many or a class of expanded clone.

J	size	D	V	DNA	CDR3
TRBJ2-2	.	.	TRBV5-1	TGCGCCAGCAGCGTCGAGCGGCAATACACCGGGGAGCTGTTTTTT	CASSVERQYTGELFF
TRBJ2-3	.	.	TRBV2	TGTGCCAGCAGTGACGGCGGGTTAAGCACAGATACGCAGTATTTT	CASSDGGLSTDTQYF
TRBJ1-4	.	.	TRBV25-1	TGTGCCAGCAGTTACGGAGGGGCGGGGAGTGAAAAACTGTTTTTT	CASSYGGAGSEKLFF
TRBJ2-2	.	TRBD2	TRBV28	TGTGCCAGCAGTTTAGGCGGGAGAGGGAACACCGGGGAGCTGTTTTTT	CASSLGGRGNTGELFF
TRBJ2-7	.	.	TRBV18	TGTGCCAGCTCACCGGGCTTGGGCTCCTACGAGCAGTACTTC	CASSPGLGSYEQYF
TRBJ1-6	.	.	TRBV5-1	TGCGCCAGCAGCGGAATGGAAGGGGATGATTCACCCCTCCACTTT	CASSGMEGDDSPLHF
TRBJ1-6	.	TRBD1	TRBV11-2	TGTGCCAGCAGCTTAAACAGGGGAATAAATTCACCCCTCCACTTT	CASSLNRGINSPLHF
TRBJ1-5	.	.	TRBV6-6	TGTGCCAGCAGTGTGGACACGTATCAGCCCCAGCATTTT	CASSVDTYQPQHF
TRBJ1-2	.	.	TRBV19	TGTGCCAGTAGTATCGAGCAGGGATGGGGCTACACCTTC	CASSIEQGWGYTF
TRBJ2-7	.	.	TRBV28	TGTGCCAGCATCTCGGAGATCGGGACCTACGAGCAGTACTTC	CASISEIGTYEQYF
TRBJ2-1	.	.	TRBV6-4	TGTGCCAGCAGTGACACGGGTCCCTACAATGAGCAGTTCTTC	CASSDTGPYNEQFF
TRBJ2-3	.	TRBD1	TRBV28	TGTGCCAGCTCTCCGGGACAGTCTAGCACAGATACGCAGTATTTT	CASSPGQSSTDTQYF
TRBJ1-6	.	.	TRBV11-2	TGTGCCAGCAGCTTAGGCAGCTCCTATAATTCACCCCTCCACTTT	CASSLGSSYNSPLHF
TRBJ1-5	.	.	TRBV5-5	TGTGCCAGCAGCTTGGCGGTAGGGGCAATCAATCAGCCCCAGCATTTT	CASSLAVGAINQPQHF
TRBJ2-3	.	TRBD2	TRBV2	TGTGCCAGCAGTATAGCGGGAGGGCGAGGTACGCAGTATTTT	CASSIAGGRGTQYF
TRBJ2-4	once	.	TRBV6-4	TGTGCCAGCAGTGACTCGATCCCGGTAGCCAAAAACATTCAGTACTTC	CASSDSIPVAKNIQYF
TRBJ2-5	.	.	TRBV29-1	TGCAGCGTTGCACAGGGTGCCCAAGAGACCCAGTACTTC	CSVAQGAQETQYF
TRBJ2-7	.	TRBD2	TRBV7-2	TGTGCCAGCAGCTTAGCTAGCGGGACCTCCTACGAGCAGTACTTC	CASSLASGTSYEQYF
TRBJ2-1	.	.	TRBV24-1	TGTGCCACCAGTGATTTGCGCACGGGAGCGCTCTCCTACAATGAGCAGTTCTTC	CATSDLRTGALSYNEQFF
TRBJ1-2	.	.	TRBV15	TGTGCCACCAGCAAAATCCCCAATGGCTACACCTTC	CATSKIPNGYTF
TRBJ2-7	few	.	TRBV28	TGTGCCAGCAGTTTTACTAGTACTACTTCCTACGAGCAGTACTTC	CASSFTSTTSYEQYF
TRBJ2-5	.	TRBD2	TRBV5-4	TGTGCCAGCAGCGCCGCCCCCCGGACTAGCGGTGGGACCCAGTACTTC	CASSAAPRTSGGTQYF
TRBJ1-2	.	TRBD1	TRBV9	TGTGCCAGCAGTCGACAGGGTTATGGCTACACCTTC	CASSRQGYGYTF
TRBJ1-2	.	.	TRBV29-1	TGCAGCGCCCAGGACACCCTTTATGGCTACACCTTC	CSAQDTLYGYTF
TRBJ2-1	.	.	TRBV20-1	TGCAGTGCTAGTGACTCTATCCGGAGCTACAATGAGCAGTTCTTC	CSASDSIRSYNEQFF
TRBJ2-7	once	TRBD1	TRBV7-2	TGTGCCAGCAGCCTACGGACAGGGAGCACCTACGAGCAGTACTTC	CASSLRTGSTYEQYF
TRBJ1-5	.	.	TRBV9	TGTGCCAGCAGCCCTTGGGAGACTAATCAGCCCCAGCATTTT	CASSPWETNQPQHF
TRBJ1-1	.	.	TRBV5-5	TGTGCCAGCAGCTTACAGGGAGTAAGCACTGAAGCTTTCTTT	CASSLQGVSTEAFF
TRBJ1-4	.	.	TRBV30	TGTGCCTGGCACAGGGTGGGTAATGAAAAACTGTTTTTT	CAWHRVGNEKLFF
TRBJ1-1	.	.	TRBV29-1	TGCAGCGTCCGTGGACAGAGATTGGACACTGAAGCTTTCTTT	CSVRGQRLDTEAFF